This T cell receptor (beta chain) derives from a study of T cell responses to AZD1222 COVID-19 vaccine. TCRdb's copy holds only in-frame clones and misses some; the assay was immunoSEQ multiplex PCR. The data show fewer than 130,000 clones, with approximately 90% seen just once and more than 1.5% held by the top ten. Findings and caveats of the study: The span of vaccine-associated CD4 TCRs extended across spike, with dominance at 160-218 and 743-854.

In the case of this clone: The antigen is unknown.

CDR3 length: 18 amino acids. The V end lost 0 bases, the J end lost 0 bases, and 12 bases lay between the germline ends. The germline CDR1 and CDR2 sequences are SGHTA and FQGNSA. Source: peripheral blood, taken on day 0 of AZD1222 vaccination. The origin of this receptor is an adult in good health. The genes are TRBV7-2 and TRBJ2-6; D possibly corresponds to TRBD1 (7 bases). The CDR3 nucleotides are TGTGCCAGCAGCTTAGCTCCAGGGGGGTCCTCTGGGGCCAACGTCCTGACTTTC. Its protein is CASSLAPGGSSGANVLTF.